One sample yielded the 21 T cell receptor beta chains listed below, sequenced in a study of blood T cells in healthy people across ages. A second PCR, run for about 7 to 11 cycles, used a sample-barcoded 5' primer plus a J-beta primer mix. TCRdb ran MiXCR on the 5' RACE reads and lists one entry per CDR3 protein. In the table there are just over 1 million distinct CDR3 sequences, more than 40% of which are singletons. The sequencing sample was made of blood. The source of these receptors is a woman aged 55-69 years in good health.

Points on this clonotype: Being one base from a much bigger clone, this may be a read error. The chain links TRBV6-2 or TRBV6-3 to TRBJ2-7, with D perhaps TRBD2 (6 bases). Trimming stripped 3 bases from V and 0 bases from J, with 15 bases between. This CDR3 region has 16 residues. Germline CDR1 MNHEY, CDR2 SVGEGT. CDR3 protein: CASSYPASVSSYEQYF. Written as DNA, the CDR3 is TGTGCCAGCAGTTATCCCGCTAGCGTATCCTCCTACGAGCAGTACTTC.

The rearrangement uses TRBV6-2 or TRBV6-3 and TRBJ1-5; no definite D call. Germline V CDR1 and CDR2: MNHEY, SVGEGT. Trimming took off 2 bases at V and 4 bases at J, with 12 bases between the two ends. The CDR3 is made up of 15 amino acids. The CDR3 bases are TGTGCCAGCAGTTACCCCGAGAACCGTAATCAGCCCCAGCATTTT. Translation: CASSYPENRNQPQHF.

As DNA, the CDR3 is TGCGCCAGCAGCTTGGGGACGGGAGATTCGTCCTACAATGAGCAGTTCTTC. Translated, it gives CASSLGTGDSSYNEQFF. This rearrangement joins TRBV5-1 to TRBJ2-1; tentative D call: TRBD2 (6 bases). The germline CDR1 and CDR2 sequences are SGHRS and YFSETQ. This CDR3 comprises 17 residues. V was clipped by 0 bases and J by 1 base, with 14 bases between them.

The chain combines TRBV27 with TRBJ1-2; 8 nucleotides align to TRBD1. Per the germline V gene, CDR1 is MNHEY and CDR2 is SMNVEV (reference sequence). CDR3 length: 15 residues. The V gene end was trimmed by 6 bases and the J gene end by 4 bases; junction bases not matched to a gene: 10. In DNA, the CDR3 is TGTGCCAGCAGGCCCACAGGGGGTGGGCGCTATGGCTACACCTTC. It is translated as CASRPTGGGRYGYTF.

The gene calls are TRBV28 and TRBJ2-1, with 13 bases aligning to TRBD2. Germline V gene sequence: CDR1 MDHEN, CDR2 SYDVKM. The CDR3 covers 15 residues. V was pared by 5 bases and J by 10 bases, with 8 bases of the junction left unmatched. The CDR3 DNA is TGTGCCAGCAGTGGGACTAGCGGGGAAAAGTACGAGCAGTTCTTC. Its translation: CASSGTSGEKYEQFF.

The chain is built from TRBV30 and TRBJ2-3; possible D gene TRBD2, 5 bases. Germline V gene data show CDR1 as GTSNPN and CDR2 as SVGIG (reference sequence). The CDR3 is 14 residues long. The V and J ends lost 0 bases and 6 bases respectively, with 13 bases between them. The CDR3 loop is CAWSVRGRRDTQYF. CDR3 DNA: TGTGCCTGGAGTGTAAGAGGGCGACGGGATACGCAGTATTTT.

This clonotype has a handful of counts. The chain combines TRBV20-1 with TRBJ1-4; D may be TRBD1 (5 bases). Germline values: CDR1 DFQATT, CDR2 SNEGSKA (reference sequence). Trimming removed 0 bases at V and 0 bases at J, with 5 bases between. The CDR3 runs 14 residues. The CDR3 here is CSAREGATNEKLFF. The CDR3 DNA follows: TGCAGTGCTAGAGAGGGGGCAACTAATGAAAAACTGTTTTTT.

In the case of this clonotype: The junction and the germline gene differ at one end; a read error may be behind it. V gene TRBV2 combines with J gene TRBJ1-5; possible D gene TRBD1, 5 bases. This CDR3 comprises 16 residues. Per germline, CDR1 SNHLY and CDR2 FYNNEI. The CDR3 DNA sequence: TGTGCCAACAGTGAACCTGGGGGGGGTGGCAATCGGCCCCAGCATTTT. Amino acids: CANSEPGGGGNRPQHF.

This clonotype came up a few times. The genes are TRBV25-1 and TRBJ1-2; D unclear. The CDR3 loop spans 14 amino acids. Germline lookup yields CDR1 MGHDK and CDR2 SYGVNS. Trimming shortened V by 3 bases and J by 5 bases, and 13 bases separated the two germline ends. CDR3 DNA: TGTGCCAGCAGTGATGCCCACCTGGGGTATGGCTACACCTTC. Its protein is CASSDAHLGYGYTF.

The chain uses TRBV9 and TRBJ1-3, with D maybe TRBD1 (5 bases). The CDR3 totals 17 residues. The germline gives CDR1 SGDLS, CDR2 YYNGEE. Trimming stripped 0 bases from V and 1 base from J, with 14 bases between. CDR3 nucleotides: TGTGCCAGCAGCGTAGGAGGTGAGGGGCTTTCTGGAAACACCATATATTTT. Translating gives CASSVGGEGLSGNTIYF.

This chain links TRBV11-2 with TRBJ2-5; D remains ambiguous. V was trimmed by 7 bases and J by 11 bases, leaving 17 bases between them. The CDR3 sequence is 12 residues long. In germline, CDR1 is SGHAT, CDR2 FQNNGV. The CDR3 nucleotides read TGTGCCAGCACCCTGCCTGGGAATGAGCAGTACTTC. Its translation is CASTLPGNEQYF.

This clonotype was observed a few times. The chain links TRBV7-8 to TRBJ2-1; D gene uncertain. With 0 bases removed from V and 4 bases from J, the gap between germline ends came to 10 bases. CDR3 length: 15 amino acids. Germline V gene lookup returns CDR1 SGHVS and CDR2 FQNEAQ. Here the CDR3 DNA reads TGTGCCAGCAGCTTAGCAGGAGCCCGATACAATGAGCAGTTCTTC. As protein: CASSLAGARYNEQFF.

This clonotype was detected a few times. The chain has TRBV6-5 and TRBJ2-1; tentatively, D is TRBD1 (5 bases). The germline V and J ends were trimmed by 9 bases and 2 bases, with 8 bases remaining between them. The CDR3 runs 12 residues. From germline, CDR1 is MNHEY and CDR2 SVGAGI. For the CDR3, the DNA is TGTGCCAGTTGGGGCACCTACAATGAGCAGTTCTTC. Encoded protein: CASWGTYNEQFF.

This clonotype was seen a handful of times. The V call is TRBV7-6, the J call TRBJ2-6, with a weak D call TRBD1 (6 bases). The CDR3 length is 18 residues. Germline CDR1 SGHVS, CDR2 FNYEAQ. Trimming took 0 bases from V and 0 from J, leaving 12 bases between them. CDR3 amino acids: CASSLAWGHPSGANVLTF. The DNA of the CDR3 is TGTGCCAGCAGCTTAGCGTGGGGACACCCCTCTGGGGCCAACGTCCTGACTTTC.

This clonotype was seen only a few times. This rearrangement joins TRBV2 to TRBJ2-5, with D tentatively TRBD1 (6 bases). CDR1 and CDR2 (germline): SNHLY, FYNNEI. This CDR3 is 13 amino acids long. V was cut by 4 bases and J by 4 bases, with 10 bases left in between. CDR3: CASSGPRGETQYF. CDR3 in DNA: TGTGCCAGCAGTGGGCCCAGGGGAGAGACCCAGTACTTC.

This clonotype has a handful of counts. V gene TRBV7-3 combines with J gene TRBJ2-7, with D tentatively TRBD1 (5 bases). The germline V and J ends were trimmed by 5 bases and 2 bases, with 13 bases remaining between them. Germline-derived CDR1 and CDR2 are SGHTA and FQGTGA. The CDR3 loop spans 14 amino acids. Here the CDR3 DNA reads TGTGCCAGCAGCCCCGACAGTGCTACCTACGAGCAGTACTTC. Amino acids: CASSPDSATYEQYF.

V is TRBV6-1 and J is TRBJ1-2; D is uncertain. The germline V gene has CDR1 MNHNS and CDR2 SASEGT. V was shortened by 1 base and J by 4 bases, with 10 bases between the two germline ends. The CDR3 is 14 amino acids. The DNA of the CDR3 is TGTGCCAGCAGTGAAGGGTCCCTCCTCTATGGCTACACCTTC. Translated: CASSEGSLLYGYTF.

The chain recombines TRBV6-1 with TRBJ2-6; 12 bases line up with TRBD2. CDR1 MNHNS and CDR2 SASEGT come from the germline V gene. The CDR3 extends over 19 amino acids. Germline trimming cut 2 bases from V and 0 bases from J; bases unmatched to any gene: 5. The CDR3 nucleotides read TGTGCCAGCAGTGAATGGACTAGCGGGATCGCCTCTGGGGCCAACGTCCTGACTTTC. It specifies CASSEWTSGIASGANVLTF.

This clonotype was observed a handful of times. V usage is TRBV6-5 and J usage is TRBJ2-4, with D possibly being TRBD1 (5 bases). This CDR3 has 12 residues. V dropped 6 bases and J dropped 12 bases, with 15 bases sitting between them. CDR1 is MNHEY and CDR2 is SVGAGI in the germline V gene. The CDR3 spells CASRSSTDHQYF. For the CDR3, the DNA is TGTGCCAGCAGATCTTCGACAGATCATCAGTACTTC.

This chain connects TRBV28 to TRBJ2-3; 9 nucleotides align to TRBD2. The CDR3 spans 14 residues. V gave up 5 bases and J gave up 5 bases; unmatched junction bases: 5. CDR1 and CDR2 (germline): MDHEN, SYDVKM. DNA for the CDR3: TGTGCCAGCAGTGTAGCGGGAGAGGGAGATACGCAGTATTTT. It codes for CASSVAGEGDTQYF.

V usage is TRBV30 and J usage is TRBJ2-5; 11 bases agree with TRBD2. From germline, CDR1 is GTSNPN and CDR2 SVGIG (reference sequence). V dropped 7 bases and J dropped 5; count of bases not matched to a gene: 6. The CDR3 runs 13 residues. The CDR3 nucleotides read TGTGCCTACGTAGCGGGAGGGGGGGAGACCCAGTACTTC. This sequence encodes CAYVAGGGETQYF. Together with reference TRBV30 and TRBJ2-5, the CDR3 gives the full variable domain: SQTIHQWPATLVQPVGSPLSLECTVEGTSNPNLYWYRQAAGRGLQLLFYSVGIGQISSEVPQNLSASRPQDRQFILSSKKLLLSDSGFYLCAYVAGGGETQYFGPGTRLLVL.